This paragraph reports one T cell receptor (beta chain). TCRdb keeps only in-frame clones here, not all; method: immunoSEQ multiplex PCR. The sample carries about 290,000 clones, 89% recorded once. The data were taken from a study of blood T cell repertoires in COVID-19. Material for sequencing was PBMCs or T cells enriched from blood (not recorded which). The clonotype originates from a woman between 40 and 50 years old who had recovered from COVID-19.

The CDR3 nucleotides read TGTGCCAGCAGTCCGGGACAGGTCAACACCGGGGAGCTGTTTTTT. Residues: CASSPGQVNTGELFF. This chain links TRBV6-5 with TRBJ2-2; TRBD1 matches at 8 bases. V trimming: 5 bases; J trimming: 2 bases; junction bases outside the gene matches: 4. The CDR3 contains 15 residues. Germline CDR1 MNHEY, CDR2 SVGAGI.